The 6 T cell receptor beta chains reported below all come from one sample, sequenced in a study of shared clonotypes between healthy human individuals. Assay: immunoSEQ multiplex PCR; the TCRdb copy retains only in-frame clones and omits some. Here the sample spans about a million clones, under 80% being singletons. The sample comprised memory CD4+ T cells sorted from blood. Specified subset: CD45RA-negative fraction. The source is a man aged 18 to 29 in good health.

V and J are TRBV5-8 and TRBJ1-6; D ambiguous. V shed 0 bases and J shed 9 bases, with 7 bases lying between them. The CDR3 runs to 13 residues. Germline V gene sequence: CDR1 SGHTS, CDR2 YDEGEE. In nucleotides, the CDR3 is TGTGCCAGCAGCTTGGACCCGAGTTCACCCCTCCACTTT. Translating gives CASSLDPSSPLHF.

A few counts support this clone. The rearrangement joins TRBV18 to TRBJ2-1; 8 bases line up with TRBD2. Germline lookup yields CDR1 KGHSH and CDR2 LQKENI. V dropped 3 bases and J dropped 7; count of bases not matched to a gene: 23. This CDR3 spans 20 amino acids. CDR3 loop: CASSPLVPAGVSKRGNEQFF. Written as DNA, the CDR3 is TGTGCCAGCTCACCTCTCGTTCCAGCGGGGGTCTCAAAAAGGGGAAATGAGCAGTTCTTC.

V and J are TRBV5-6 and TRBJ2-7; 10 bases agree with TRBD1. V was pared by 3 bases and J by 2 bases, with 5 bases of the junction left unmatched. Germline assignment: CDR1 SGHDT and CDR2 YYEEEE. The CDR3 is 15 residues long. The CDR3, as DNA: TGTGCCAGCAGCTCCGGGACAGGGGTTCCCTACGAGCAGTACTTC. Protein: CASSSGTGVPYEQYF. The whole variable domain, remainder taken from reference TRBV5-6 and TRBJ2-7, is DAGVTQSPTHLIKTRGQQVTLRCSPKSGHDTVSWYQQALGQGPQFIFQYYEEEERQRGNFPDRFSGHQFPNYSSELNVNALLLGDSALYLCASSSGTGVPYEQYFGPGTRLTVT.

Turning to this clone: Other DNA sequences in this sample translate to the same CDR3. DNA of the CDR3: TGCGCCAGCAGCCCTACTAGCGGGGGCTCCTACGAGCAGTACTTC. Amino acids: CASSPTSGGSYEQYF. The chain has TRBV5-1 and TRBJ2-7; 11 nucleotides align to TRBD2. V lost 4 bases, J lost 0 bases, and 3 bases stayed unmatched. The CDR3 length is 15 residues. Germline assignment: CDR1 SGHRS and CDR2 YFSETQ.

This sequence joins TRBV6-1 and TRBJ2-1, with D hard to call. The V end lost 2 bases, the J end lost 5 bases, and 16 bases lay between the germline ends. This CDR3 comprises 16 residues. Germline CDR1 is MNHNS and CDR2 is SASEGT. DNA for the CDR3: TGTGCCAGCAGTGAACGGAACCTCCGGATTAACAATGAGCAGTTCTTC. This translates into CASSERNLRINNEQFF.

The V and J genes are TRBV11-2 and TRBJ1-3; D unresolved. V shed 3 bases and J shed 4 bases, with 7 bases lying between them. The CDR3 has 13 residues. Germline lookup yields CDR1 SGHAT and CDR2 FQNNGV. CDR3 loop: CASSFREGNTIYF. CDR3 in DNA: TGTGCCAGCAGCTTCCGGGAAGGAAACACCATATATTTT.